These 4 T cell receptor beta chains were sequenced from one sample in a study of cytomegalovirus exposure and HLA in healthy donors. PCR used 60 Vbeta primers and 13 Jbeta primers. The protocol was immunoSEQ multiplex PCR, while the TCRdb copy is restricted to in-frame clones and leaves out a portion. The repertoire holds more than 85,000 clones, with more than 70% as singletons. Sequenced sample: PBMCs. The receptors shown here come from a female donor in good health and CMV-seronegative.

For the CDR3, the DNA is TGTGCCAGTAATCGGGGGGCGCACACCGGGGAGCTGTTTTTT. Translated: CASNRGAHTGELFF. The rearrangement uses TRBV13 and TRBJ2-2, with D possibly matching TRBD2 (7 bases). The CDR3 contains 14 residues. V was cut by 9 bases and J by 3 bases, with 14 bases left in between. Germline assignment: CDR1 PRHDT and CDR2 FYEKMQ (reference sequence).

This chain connects TRBV6-6 to TRBJ1-1, with 10 positions matching TRBD1. This CDR3 has 14 amino acids. The V and J ends lost 7 bases and 5 bases, in that order; junction bases with no gene match: 7. Germline-derived CDR1 and CDR2 are MNHNY and SVGAGI (reference sequence). The DNA of the CDR3 is TGTGCCAGCATCCACAGACAGGGGGCGACTGAAGCTTTCTTT. As protein: CASIHRQGATEAFF.

The gene calls are TRBV29-1 and TRBJ1-2; D perhaps matches TRBD1 (5 bases). In germline, CDR1 is SQVTM, CDR2 ANQGSEA. V was clipped by 6 bases and J by 4 bases, with 12 bases between them. The CDR3 totals 12 residues. CDR3 nucleotide sequence: TGCAGCGTCTTGGGACTTTTCTATGGCTACACCTTC. This sequence encodes CSVLGLFYGYTF.

This sequence joins TRBV18 and TRBJ1-2; a possible D gene is TRBD1 (6 bases). Germline loops: CDR1 KGHSH, CDR2 LQKENI. This CDR3 contains 14 residues. V was pared by 2 bases and J by 5 bases, with 12 bases between. The CDR3 here is CASSPMGTNYGYTF. Here the CDR3 DNA reads TGTGCCAGCTCACCAATGGGGACAAATTATGGCTACACCTTC.